This is a list of T cell receptor beta chains from one sample in a study of CD8+ T cells in alopecia areata. Sequencing was performed with immunoSEQ multiplex PCR; in TCRdb, only in-frame clones are kept and a portion is missing. The sample lists approximately 220,000 clones; 35% to 45% were seen once. The sequencing here drew on CD4+ T cells sorted from blood, taken at approximately week 30, from a patient treated with tofacitinib. The source is a human donor with alopecia areata. The conserved cysteine and the conserved F or W are not part of the CDR3 here.

>TRBJ2-6|TRBV5-1
ASSLVAGGPSSGANVLT
>TRBJ2-7|TRBV25-1
ASSETRGTYSSYEQY
>TRBJ2-5|TRBV2
ASSRTRGQGVGETQY
>TRBJ2-5|TRBV7-6
ASSLGGRGRETQY
>TRBJ1-1|TRBV29-1
SSGTANTEAF
>TRBJ1-6|TRBV7-8
ASRLKQGALH
>TRBJ2-1|TRBV30
AWNGQGLNEQF
>TRBJ2-3|TRBV7-3
ASSLMEADTQY
>TRBJ2-7|TRBV6-5
ASSYRQNYEQY
>TRBJ1-3|TRBV30
ASFGRGINSAGNTIY
>TRBJ2-1|TRBV4-1
ASSQRARDRSSYNEQF
>TRBJ1-2|TRBV5-4
ASSSPNPGTYGYT
>TRBJ1-1|TRBV5-1
ASSLFLLGTQDTEAF
>TRBJ2-7|TRBV2
AGATRELFEQY
>TRBJ2-7|TRBV7-9
ASRPQGASYEQY
>TRBJ2-1|TRBV30
ACSSRTAPYNEQF
>TRBJ1-2|TRBV29-1
SVEDREGGGYT
>TRBJ1-2|TRBV29-1
SVTDNYGYT
>TRBJ1-5|TRBV6-5
ASSETSYQPQH
>TRBJ2-4|TRBV11-2
ASSLQGGLNIQY
>TRBJ2-1|TRBV19
ASSISMYEGSSYNEQF
>TRBJ2-3|TRBV7-9
ASTSGSGRTLTDTQY
>TRBJ2-3|TRBV27
ASSSLTATQY
>TRBJ2-1|TRBV6-5
ASSYNRVSLNEQF
>TRBJ2-3|TRBV15
ATSRAGGQNTDTQY
>TRBJ2-3|TRBV19
ASSLSRTGWTDTQY
>TRBJ1-1|TRBV30
AWSSQGNTEAF
>TRBJ1-2|TRBV6-5
ASSSLPGQGNYGYT
>TRBJ2-7|TRBV29-1
SVEIGHEQY
>TRBJ1-5|TRBV15
ATSRDLAGNQPQH
>TRBJ2-5|TRBV5-6
ASSWDQETQY
>TRBJ2-7|TRBV5-6
ASSLNRGEQC
>TRBJ1-1|TRBV7-9
ASSTKDRNTEAF
>TRBJ2-3|TRBV6-5
ASSYSPGGGSQY
>TRBJ2-3|TRBV7-9
ASRMSAGDTDTQY
>TRBJ2-7|TRBV29-1
SVENRGTYEQY
>TRBJ1-2|TRBV30
AWSGGSFYGYT
>TRBJ2-5|TRBV28
ASSPADREETQY
>TRBJ1-2|TRBV30
AWGDRGYGYT
>TRBJ1-5|TRBV19
ASSNWGLRNQPQH
>TRBJ1-5|TRBV4-1
ASSQVVRGRGQPQH
>TRBJ2-1|TRBV30
ACTSGSSYNEQF
>TRBJ1-2|TRBV5-1
ASSGTSQVYGYT
>TRBJ1-5|TRBV5-1
ASSPGQGDDQPQH
>TRBJ2-7|TRBV9
ASSVALGPYEQY
>TRBJ1-5|TRBV25-1
ASSSTGYQPQH
>TRBJ2-7|TRBV20-1
SASTSYEQY
>TRBJ2-7|TRBV6-5
ASSRRTGDYEQY